This T cell receptor (beta chain) stems from a study of blood T cell repertoires in COVID-19. Study-level information: Both acute and convalescent COVID-19 samples were obtained from the United States, Italy and Spain.

Authors' data handling: Nucleated cell counts were estimated from reference gene primer amplification. Here immunoSEQ multiplex PCR was the method, and the copy in TCRdb shows in-frame clones only, minus some. That table furnishes V, J and clone size, whereas the DNA furnished D and trimming. Here the sample spans under 300,000 clones, about 89% being singletons. Categorization into cohorts depended on clinical history that participants reported. The V end was cut by 0 bases, the J end by 4 bases, with 13 bases between. Germline loops: CDR1 SGHNT, CDR2 YYREEE (reference sequence). This CDR3 spans 15 amino acids.

The V and J genes are TRBV5-4 and TRBJ1-1, with D unclear. The sequenced sample was PBMCs or T cells enriched from blood (not recorded which). This receptor was obtained from a woman aged 18-29 years who had recovered from COVID-19. The CDR3 sequence: CASSLVGVGVTEAFF. The CDR3 DNA is TGTGCCAGCAGCTTGGTTGGGGTGGGAGTCACTGAAGCTTTCTTT.